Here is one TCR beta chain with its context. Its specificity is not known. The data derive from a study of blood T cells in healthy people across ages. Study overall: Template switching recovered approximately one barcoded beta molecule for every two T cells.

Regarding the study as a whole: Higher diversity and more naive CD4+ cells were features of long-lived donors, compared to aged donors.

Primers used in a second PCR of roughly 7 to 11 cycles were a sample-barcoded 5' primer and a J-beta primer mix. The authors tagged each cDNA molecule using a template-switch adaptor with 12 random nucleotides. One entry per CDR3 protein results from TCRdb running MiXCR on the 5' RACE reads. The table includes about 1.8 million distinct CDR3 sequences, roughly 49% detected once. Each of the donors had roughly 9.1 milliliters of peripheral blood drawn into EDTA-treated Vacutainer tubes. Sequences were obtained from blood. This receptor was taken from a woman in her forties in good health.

This chain's CDR3 is CATRAGQTFSYEQYF. As DNA, the CDR3 is TGTGCCACCCGGGCGGGACAGACTTTTTCCTACGAGCAGTACTTC. The chain is built from TRBV27 and TRBJ2-7; possibly TRBD1 for D (7 bases). V was pared by 10 bases and J by 1 base, with 20 bases between. The CDR3 runs to 15 residues. Germline V gene data show CDR1 as MNHEY and CDR2 as SMNVEV (reference sequence).